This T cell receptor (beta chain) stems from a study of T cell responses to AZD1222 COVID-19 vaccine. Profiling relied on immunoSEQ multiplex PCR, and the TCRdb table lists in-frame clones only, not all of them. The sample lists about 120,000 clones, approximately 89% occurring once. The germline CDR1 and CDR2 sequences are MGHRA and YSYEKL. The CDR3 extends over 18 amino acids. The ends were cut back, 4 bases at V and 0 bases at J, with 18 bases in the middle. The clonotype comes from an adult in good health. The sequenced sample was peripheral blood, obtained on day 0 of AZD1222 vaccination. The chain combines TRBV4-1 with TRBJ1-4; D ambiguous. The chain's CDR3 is CASSPHNAGPTTNEKLFF. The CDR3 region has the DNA TGCGCCAGCAGCCCCCATAACGCAGGCCCAACAACTAATGAAAAACTGTTTTTT.